This T cell receptor beta chain was identified in a study of cytomegalovirus exposure and HLA in healthy donors. PCR used 60 Vbeta primers and 13 Jbeta primers. TCRdb's table, derived via immunoSEQ multiplex PCR, lists solely in-frame clones and lacks some. The data show more than 150,000 clones, roughly 75% seen once. V gave up 2 bases and J gave up 3 bases; unmatched junction bases: 4. Germline values: CDR1 LNHDA, CDR2 SQIVND (reference sequence). This CDR3 is built from 14 residues. This clone has only one observation. The clonotype was recovered from a woman in her forties in good health and CMV-seropositive. V and J are TRBV19 and TRBJ2-7; 7 bases fit TRBD1. Sequenced sample: PBMCs. The CDR3 reads CASSIMTGIYEQYF. For the CDR3, the DNA is TGTGCCAGTAGTATAATGACAGGGATCTACGAGCAGTACTTC.